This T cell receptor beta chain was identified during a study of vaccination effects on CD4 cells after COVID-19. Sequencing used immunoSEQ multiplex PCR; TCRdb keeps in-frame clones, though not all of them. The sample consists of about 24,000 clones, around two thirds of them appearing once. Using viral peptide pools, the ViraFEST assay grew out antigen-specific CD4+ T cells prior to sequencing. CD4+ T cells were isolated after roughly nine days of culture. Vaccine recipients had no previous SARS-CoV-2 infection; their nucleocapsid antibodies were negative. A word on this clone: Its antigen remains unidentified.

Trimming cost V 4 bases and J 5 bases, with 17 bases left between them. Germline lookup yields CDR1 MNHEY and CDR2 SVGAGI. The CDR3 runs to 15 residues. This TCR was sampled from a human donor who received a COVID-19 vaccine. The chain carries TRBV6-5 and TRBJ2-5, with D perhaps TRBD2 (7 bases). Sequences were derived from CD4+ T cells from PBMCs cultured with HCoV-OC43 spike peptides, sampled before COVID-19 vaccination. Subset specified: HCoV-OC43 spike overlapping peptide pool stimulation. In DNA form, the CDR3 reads TGTGCCAGCAGTTTCGGGGGGCAACTATTGGAGACCCAGTACTTC. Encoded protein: CASSFGGQLLETQYF.